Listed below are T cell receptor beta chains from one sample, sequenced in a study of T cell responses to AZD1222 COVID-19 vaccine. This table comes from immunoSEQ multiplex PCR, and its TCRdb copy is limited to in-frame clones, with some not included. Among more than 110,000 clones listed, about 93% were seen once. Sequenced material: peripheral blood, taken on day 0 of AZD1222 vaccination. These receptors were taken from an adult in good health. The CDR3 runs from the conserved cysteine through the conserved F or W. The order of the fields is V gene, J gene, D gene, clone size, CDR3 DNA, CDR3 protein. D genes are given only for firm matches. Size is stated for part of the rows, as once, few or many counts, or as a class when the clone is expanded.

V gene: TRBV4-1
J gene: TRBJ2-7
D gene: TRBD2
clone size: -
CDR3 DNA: TGCGCCAGCAGCCCCGGACTAGCGGGAGGGTCCTACGAGCAGTACTTC
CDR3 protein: CASSPGLAGGSYEQYF

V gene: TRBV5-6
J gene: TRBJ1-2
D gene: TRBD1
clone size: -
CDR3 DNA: TGTGCCAGCAGCTTCGGGACAGGACACCCAGGGCCTTATGGCTACACCTTC
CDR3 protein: CASSFGTGHPGPYGYTF

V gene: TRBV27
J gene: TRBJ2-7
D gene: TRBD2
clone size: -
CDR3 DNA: TGTGCCAGCAAGAAACAGACTAGCTTCTACGAGCAGTACTTC
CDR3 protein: CASKKQTSFYEQYF

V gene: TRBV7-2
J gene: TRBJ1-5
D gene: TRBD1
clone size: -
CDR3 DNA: TGTGCCAGCAGCATAATGGGACAGGACAATCAGCCCCAGCATTTT
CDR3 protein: CASSIMGQDNQPQHF

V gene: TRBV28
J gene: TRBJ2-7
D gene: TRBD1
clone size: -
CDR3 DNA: TGTGCCAGCAGCCCGCCGGGACAGGTTAACACCTACGAGCAGTACTTC
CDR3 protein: CASSPPGQVNTYEQYF

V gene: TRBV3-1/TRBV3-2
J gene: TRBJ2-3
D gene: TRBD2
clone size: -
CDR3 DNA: TGTGCCAGCAGCCAGAGGACTAGCGGGAGGGCAACAGATACGCAGTATTTT
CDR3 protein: CASSQRTSGRATDTQYF

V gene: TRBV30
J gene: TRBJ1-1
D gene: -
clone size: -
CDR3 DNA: TGTGCCTGGAGTGTCCAGGGTAACACTGAAGCTTTCTTT
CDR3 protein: CAWSVQGNTEAFF

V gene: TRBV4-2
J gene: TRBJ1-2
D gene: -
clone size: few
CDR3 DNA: TGTGCCAGCAGCCAAGGGGAAGGCTATGGCTACACCTTC
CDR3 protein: CASSQGEGYGYTF

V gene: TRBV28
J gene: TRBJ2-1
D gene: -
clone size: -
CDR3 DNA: TGTGCCAGCAGTTTAAGTTCAGGAGGGGGCAAAAATGAGCAGTTCTTC
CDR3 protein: CASSLSSGGGKNEQFF

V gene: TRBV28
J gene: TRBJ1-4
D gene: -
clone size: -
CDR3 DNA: TGTGCCAGCAGTTTATCGGCCAGAATAGTCCTAGCTAATGAAAAACTGTTTTTT
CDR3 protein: CASSLSARIVLANEKLFF

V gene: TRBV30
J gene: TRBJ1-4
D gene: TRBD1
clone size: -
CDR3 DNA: TGTGCCTCGGACAGGGGAATAGGGGAAAAACTGTTTTTT
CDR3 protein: CASDRGIGEKLFF

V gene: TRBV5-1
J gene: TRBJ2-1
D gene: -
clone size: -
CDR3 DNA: TGCGCCAGCAGCGCGGACTATCGGCGTCCAATTTACAATGAGCAGTTCTTC
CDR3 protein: CASSADYRRPIYNEQFF

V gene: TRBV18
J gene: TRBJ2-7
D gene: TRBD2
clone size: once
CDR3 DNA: TGTGCCAGCTCAGCGGGACTAGCGGGGATCAAGGCCTACGAGCAGTACTTC
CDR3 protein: CASSAGLAGIKAYEQYF

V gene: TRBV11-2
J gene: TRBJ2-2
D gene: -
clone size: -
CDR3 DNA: TGTGCCAGCAGCGAAGCTCGCCAGGCCACCGGGGAGCTGTTTTTT
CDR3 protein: CASSEARQATGELFF

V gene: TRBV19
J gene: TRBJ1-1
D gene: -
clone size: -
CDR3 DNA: TGTGCCAGTGGGACACCCGGGACTGAAGCTTTCTTT
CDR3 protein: CASGTPGTEAFF

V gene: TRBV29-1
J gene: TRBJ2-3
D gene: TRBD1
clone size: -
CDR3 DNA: TGCAGCGTTGAAAGGCAGGGGGCAGGCACAGATACGCAGTATTTT
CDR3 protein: CSVERQGAGTDTQYF

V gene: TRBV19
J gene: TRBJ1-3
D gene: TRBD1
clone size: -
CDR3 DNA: TGTGCCAGTAGTACCGGACAGGGGATAACAGGAAACACCATATATTTT
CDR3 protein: CASSTGQGITGNTIYF

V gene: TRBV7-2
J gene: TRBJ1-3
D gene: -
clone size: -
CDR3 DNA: TGTGCCAGCAGCTTATTCGACCAGTATAACTCTGGAAACACCATATATTTT
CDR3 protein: CASSLFDQYNSGNTIYF

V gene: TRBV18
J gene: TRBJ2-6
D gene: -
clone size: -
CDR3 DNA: TGTGCCAGCGCGGCCGCACCCCCTGGGGCCAACGTCCTGACTTTC
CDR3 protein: CASAAAPPGANVLTF

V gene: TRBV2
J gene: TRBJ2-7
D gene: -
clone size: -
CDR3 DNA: TGTGCCAGCAGTGGGGCAATGGAAACCTACGAGCAGTACTTC
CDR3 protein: CASSGAMETYEQYF